The clone carrying this T cell receptor (beta chain) occurred many times. Germline V CDR1 and CDR2: LGHDT, YNNKEL (reference sequence). V shed 6 bases and J 7 bases; nucleotides not matched to a gene: 5. This CDR3 has 14 residues. This entry comes from a study of neurological immune-mediated disorders. The cDNA came from 5'RACE with 10-nucleotide random UMIs. The yield of each sequencing run was over 180 million TCR-beta sequences from 15-18 subjects. TCRdb itself ran the 5' RACE reads through MiXCR, one entry per CDR3 protein. The sample lists roughly 60,000 distinct CDR3 sequences, 3.5% to 4.5% occurring once.

The source material was PBMCs. The chain employs TRBV3-1 and TRBJ1-6; 8 nucleotides align to TRBD1. The sequence was obtained from a woman aged 45 to 65 with multiple sclerosis. CDR3 sequence (DNA): TGTGCCAGCAGGAAACAGGGGGGCAATTCACCCCTCCACTTT. This gives the protein CASRKQGGNSPLHF.